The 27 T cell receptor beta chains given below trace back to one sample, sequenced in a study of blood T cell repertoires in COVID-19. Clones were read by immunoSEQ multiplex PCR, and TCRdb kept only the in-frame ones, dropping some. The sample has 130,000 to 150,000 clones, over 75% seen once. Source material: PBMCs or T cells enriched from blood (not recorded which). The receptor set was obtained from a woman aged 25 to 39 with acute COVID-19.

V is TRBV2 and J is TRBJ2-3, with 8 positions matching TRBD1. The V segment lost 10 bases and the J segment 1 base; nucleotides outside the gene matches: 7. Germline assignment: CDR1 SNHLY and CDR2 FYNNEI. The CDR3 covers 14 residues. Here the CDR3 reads CATAQGAGTDTQYF. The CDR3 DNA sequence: TGTGCCACCGCGCAGGGGGCTGGCACAGATACGCAGTATTTT. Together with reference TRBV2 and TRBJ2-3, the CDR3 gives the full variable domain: EPEVTQTPSHQVTQMGQEVILRCVPISNHLYFYWYRQILGQKVEFLVSFYNNEISEKSEIFDDQFSVERPDGSNFTLKIRSTKLEDSAMYFCATAQGAGTDTQYFGPGTRLTVL.

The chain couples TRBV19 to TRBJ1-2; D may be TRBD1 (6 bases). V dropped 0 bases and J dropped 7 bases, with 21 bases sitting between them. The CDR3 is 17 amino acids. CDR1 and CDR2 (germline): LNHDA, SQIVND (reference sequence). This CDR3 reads CASSIDLEQGDSGGYTF. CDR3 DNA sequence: TGTGCCAGTAGTATAGATCTCGAACAGGGCGACAGCGGTGGCTACACCTTC.

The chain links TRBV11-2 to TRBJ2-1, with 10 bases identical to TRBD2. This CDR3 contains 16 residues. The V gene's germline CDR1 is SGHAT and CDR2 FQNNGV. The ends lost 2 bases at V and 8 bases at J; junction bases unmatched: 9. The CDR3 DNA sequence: TGTGCCAGCAGCTTATTCCCTAGCGGGAGTAGCTATGAGCAGTTCTTC. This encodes CASSLFPSGSSYEQFF.

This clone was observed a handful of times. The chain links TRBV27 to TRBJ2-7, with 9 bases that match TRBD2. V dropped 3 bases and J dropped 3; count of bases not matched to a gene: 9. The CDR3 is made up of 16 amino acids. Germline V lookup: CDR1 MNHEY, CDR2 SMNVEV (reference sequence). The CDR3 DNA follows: TGTGCCAGCAGTTTCGGGCGGGAGGGTCTAAGCTACGAGCAGTACTTC. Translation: CASSFGREGLSYEQYF.

CDR3 sequence: CATSRGGLADSEQFF. Here the CDR3 DNA reads TGTGCCACCAGCAGAGGGGGACTAGCCGACAGTGAGCAGTTCTTC. V gene TRBV15 combines with J gene TRBJ2-1; TRBD2 matches 9 bases. CDR1 is LNHNV, CDR2 YYDKDF, per germline (reference sequence). The V segment lost 1 base and the J segment 9 bases; nucleotides outside the gene matches: 7. The CDR3 runs to 15 residues.

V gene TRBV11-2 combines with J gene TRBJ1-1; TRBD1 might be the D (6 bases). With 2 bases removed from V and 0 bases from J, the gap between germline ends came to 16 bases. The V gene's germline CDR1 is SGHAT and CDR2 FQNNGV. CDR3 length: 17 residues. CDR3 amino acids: CASSLSKPGHLNTEAFF. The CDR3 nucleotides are TGTGCCAGCAGCTTAAGCAAACCGGGACACCTGAACACTGAAGCTTTCTTT.

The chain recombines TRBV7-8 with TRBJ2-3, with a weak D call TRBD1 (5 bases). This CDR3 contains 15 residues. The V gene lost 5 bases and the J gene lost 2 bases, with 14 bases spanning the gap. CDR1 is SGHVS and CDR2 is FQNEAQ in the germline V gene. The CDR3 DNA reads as TGTGCCAGCAGCCGATCGGACATCTACACAGATACGCAGTATTTT. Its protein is CASSRSDIYTDTQYF. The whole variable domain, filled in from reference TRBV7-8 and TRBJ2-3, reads GAGVSQSPRYKVAKRGQDVALRCDPISGHVSLFWYQQALGQGPEFLTYFQNEAQLDKSGLPSDRFFAERPEGSVSTLKIQRTQQEDSAVYLCASSRSDIYTDTQYFGPGTRLTVL.

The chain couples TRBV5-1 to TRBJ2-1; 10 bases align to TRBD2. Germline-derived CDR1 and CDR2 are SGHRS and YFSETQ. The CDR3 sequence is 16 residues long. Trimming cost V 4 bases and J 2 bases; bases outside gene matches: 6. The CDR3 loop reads CASSTSLAGAYNEQFF. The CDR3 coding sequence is TGCGCCAGCAGCACCTCCCTAGCGGGAGCCTACAATGAGCAGTTCTTC.

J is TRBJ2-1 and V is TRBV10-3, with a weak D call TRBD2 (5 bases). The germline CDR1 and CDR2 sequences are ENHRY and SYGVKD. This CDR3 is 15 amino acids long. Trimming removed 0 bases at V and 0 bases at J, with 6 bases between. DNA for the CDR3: TGTGCCATCAGTGAGTCGGGGAGCTCCTACAATGAGCAGTTCTTC. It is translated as CAISESGSSYNEQFF.

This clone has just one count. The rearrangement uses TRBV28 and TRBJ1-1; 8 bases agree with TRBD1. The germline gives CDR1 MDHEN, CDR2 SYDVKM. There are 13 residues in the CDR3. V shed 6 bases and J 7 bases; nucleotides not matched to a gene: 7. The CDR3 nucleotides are TGTGCCAGCAGCGGGGAAGGACAGGGTGAAGCTTTCTTT. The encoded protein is CASSGEGQGEAFF.

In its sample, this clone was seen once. CDR3 residues: CASSDRHTSTDTQYF. CDR3 nucleotide sequence: TGTGCCAGCAGTGACAGACATACTAGCACAGATACGCAGTATTTT. The chain uses TRBV6-4 and TRBJ2-3; D uncertain. This CDR3 comprises 15 residues. Germline V gene lookup returns CDR1 MRHNA and CDR2 SNTAGT. The V and J ends lost 2 bases and 0 bases respectively, with 9 bases between them.

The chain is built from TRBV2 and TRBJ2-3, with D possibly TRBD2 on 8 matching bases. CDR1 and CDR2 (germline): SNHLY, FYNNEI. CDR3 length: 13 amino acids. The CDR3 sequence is CTGGRGQTDTQYF. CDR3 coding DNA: TGTACGGGAGGGAGGGGGCAGACAGATACGCAGTATTTT.

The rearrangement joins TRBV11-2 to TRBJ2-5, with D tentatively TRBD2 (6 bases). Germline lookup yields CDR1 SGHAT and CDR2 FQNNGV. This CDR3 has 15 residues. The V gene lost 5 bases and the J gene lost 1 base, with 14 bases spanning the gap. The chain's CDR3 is CASSGRRTIQETQYF. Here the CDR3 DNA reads TGTGCCAGCAGCGGCAGAAGGACTATCCAAGAGACCCAGTACTTC.

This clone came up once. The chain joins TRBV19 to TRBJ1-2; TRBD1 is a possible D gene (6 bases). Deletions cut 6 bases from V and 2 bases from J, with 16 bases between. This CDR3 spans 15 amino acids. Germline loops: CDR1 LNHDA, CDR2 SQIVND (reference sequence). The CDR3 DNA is TGTGCCAGTAGACTTCCCGGGACAACCAACTATGGCTACACCTTC. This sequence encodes CASRLPGTTNYGYTF.

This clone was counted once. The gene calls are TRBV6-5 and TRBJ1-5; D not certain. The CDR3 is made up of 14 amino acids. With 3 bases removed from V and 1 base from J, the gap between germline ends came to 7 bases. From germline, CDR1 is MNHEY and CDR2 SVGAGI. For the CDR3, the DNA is TGTGCCAGCAGTTATAGTATGAGCAATCAGCCCCAGCATTTT. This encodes CASSYSMSNQPQHF.

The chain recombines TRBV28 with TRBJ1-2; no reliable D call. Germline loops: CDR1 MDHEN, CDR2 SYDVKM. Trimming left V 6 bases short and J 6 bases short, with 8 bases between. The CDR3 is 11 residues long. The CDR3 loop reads CASRHTNGYTF. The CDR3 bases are TGTGCCAGCAGACACACAAATGGCTACACCTTC.

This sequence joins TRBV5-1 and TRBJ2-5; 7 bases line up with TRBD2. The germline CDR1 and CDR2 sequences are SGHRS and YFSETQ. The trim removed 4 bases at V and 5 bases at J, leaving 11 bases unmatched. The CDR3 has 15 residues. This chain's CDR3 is CASSIGNQGGETQYF. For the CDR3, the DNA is TGCGCCAGCAGCATTGGGAACCAGGGAGGGGAGACCCAGTACTTC.

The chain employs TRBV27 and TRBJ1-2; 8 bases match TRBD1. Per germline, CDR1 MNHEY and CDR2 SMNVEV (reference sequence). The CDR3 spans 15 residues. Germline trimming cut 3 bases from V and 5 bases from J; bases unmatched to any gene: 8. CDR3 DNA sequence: TGTGCCAGCAGTTTTGAAAGGACAGGGAGGTATGGCTACACCTTC. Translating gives CASSFERTGRYGYTF.

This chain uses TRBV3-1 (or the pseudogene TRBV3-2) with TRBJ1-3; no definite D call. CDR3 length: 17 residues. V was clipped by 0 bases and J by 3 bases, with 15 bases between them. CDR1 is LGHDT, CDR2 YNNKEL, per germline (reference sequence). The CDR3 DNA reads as TGTGCCAGCAGCCAAGATAGCCACGCGCGGTTTGGAAACACCATATATTTT. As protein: CASSQDSHARFGNTIYF.

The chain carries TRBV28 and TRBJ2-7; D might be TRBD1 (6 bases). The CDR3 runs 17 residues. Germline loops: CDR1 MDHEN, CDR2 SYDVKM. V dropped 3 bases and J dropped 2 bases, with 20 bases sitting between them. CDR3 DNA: TGTGCCAGCAGTTTGTACTCCCCTCTCGGACAGCCCTACGAGCAGTACTTC. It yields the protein CASSLYSPLGQPYEQYF. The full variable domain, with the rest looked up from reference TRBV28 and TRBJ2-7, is DVKVTQSSRYLVKRTGEKVFLECVQDMDHENMFWYRQDPGLGLRLIYFSYDVKMKEKGDIPEGYSVSREKKERFSLILESASTNQTSMYLCASSLYSPLGQPYEQYFGPGTRLTVT.

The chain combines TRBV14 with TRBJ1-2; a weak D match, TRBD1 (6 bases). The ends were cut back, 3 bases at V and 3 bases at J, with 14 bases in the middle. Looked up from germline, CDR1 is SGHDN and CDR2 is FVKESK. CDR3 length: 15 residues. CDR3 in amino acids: CASSHPTGSHYGYTF. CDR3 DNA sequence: TGTGCCAGCAGCCACCCGACAGGATCTCACTATGGCTACACCTTC.

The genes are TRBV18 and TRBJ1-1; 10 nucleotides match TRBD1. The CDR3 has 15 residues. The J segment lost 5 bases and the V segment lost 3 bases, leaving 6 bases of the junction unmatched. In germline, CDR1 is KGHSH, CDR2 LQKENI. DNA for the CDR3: TGTGCCAGCTCACCGGGGACAGGGGCAGAGACTGAAGCTTTCTTT. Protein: CASSPGTGAETEAFF.

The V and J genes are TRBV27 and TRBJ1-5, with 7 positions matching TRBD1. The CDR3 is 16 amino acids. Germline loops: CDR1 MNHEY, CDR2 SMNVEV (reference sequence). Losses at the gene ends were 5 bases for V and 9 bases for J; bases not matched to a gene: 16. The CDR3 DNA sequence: TGTGCCAGCAGTGCCATCCACCGGGACAGAAACTGGCCCCAGCATTTT. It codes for CASSAIHRDRNWPQHF.

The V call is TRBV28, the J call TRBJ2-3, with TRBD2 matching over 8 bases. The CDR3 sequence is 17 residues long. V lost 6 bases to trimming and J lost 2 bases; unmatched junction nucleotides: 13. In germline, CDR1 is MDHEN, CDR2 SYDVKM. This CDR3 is CASRGGWREVLTDTQYF. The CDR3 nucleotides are TGTGCCAGCAGGGGGGGGTGGCGGGAGGTACTCACAGATACGCAGTATTTT.

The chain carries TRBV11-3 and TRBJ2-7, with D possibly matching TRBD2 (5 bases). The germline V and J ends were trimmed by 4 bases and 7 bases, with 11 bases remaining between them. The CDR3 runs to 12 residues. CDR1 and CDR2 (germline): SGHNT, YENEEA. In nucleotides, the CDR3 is TGTGCCAGCAGCTCCCCGCCGGGGGAGCAGTACTTC. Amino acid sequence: CASSSPPGEQYF. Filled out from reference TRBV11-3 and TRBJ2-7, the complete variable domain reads EAGVVQSPRYKIIEKKQPVAFWCNPISGHNTLYWYLQNLGQGPELLIRYENEEAVDDSQLPKDRFSAERLKGVDSTLKIQPAELGDSAVYLCASSSPPGEQYFGPGTRLTVT.

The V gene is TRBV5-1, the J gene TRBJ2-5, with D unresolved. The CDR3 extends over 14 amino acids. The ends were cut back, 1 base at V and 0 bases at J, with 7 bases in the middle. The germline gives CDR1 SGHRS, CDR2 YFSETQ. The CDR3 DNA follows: TGCGCCAGCAGCTTGAACAGTAACCAAGAGACCCAGTACTTC. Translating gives CASSLNSNQETQYF.

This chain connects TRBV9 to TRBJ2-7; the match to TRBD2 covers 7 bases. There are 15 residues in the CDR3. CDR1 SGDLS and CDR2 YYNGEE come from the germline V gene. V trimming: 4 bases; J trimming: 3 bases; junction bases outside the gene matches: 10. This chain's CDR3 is CASSLEAGAYYEQYF. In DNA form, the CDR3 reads TGTGCCAGCAGCTTAGAGGCGGGAGCTTACTACGAGCAGTACTTC.